These 25 T cell receptor beta chains came from one sample sequenced in a study of cytomegalovirus exposure and HLA in healthy donors. PCR primers comprised 60 Vbeta and 13 Jbeta primers. Profiled with immunoSEQ multiplex PCR; TCRdb holds only in-frame clones, not every one. The table lists over 50,000 clones, about 90% of them singletons. Source material: PBMCs. Receptors were obtained from a man younger than 45 in good health and CMV-seropositive.

V is TRBV7-9 and J is TRBJ1-2, with D hard to call. V was pared by 5 bases and J by 4 bases, with 5 bases between. The CDR3 sequence is 11 residues long. Germline V lookup: CDR1 SEHNR, CDR2 FQNEAQ (reference sequence). The CDR3 loop is CASSLSYGYTF. In DNA, the CDR3 is TGTGCCAGCAGCCTTTCCTATGGCTACACCTTC.

The rearrangement joins TRBV19 to TRBJ1-1; 7 bases align to TRBD1. V dropped 4 bases and J dropped 0; count of bases not matched to a gene: 2. CDR3 length: 14 residues. Germline CDR1 reads LNHDA; CDR2 reads SQIVND (reference sequence). For the CDR3, the DNA is TGTGCCAGTAGTAAACAGGGGATGAACACTGAAGCTTTCTTT. Translation: CASSKQGMNTEAFF.

The chain recombines TRBV28 with TRBJ1-4; 8 bases agree with TRBD1. There are 14 residues in the CDR3. Trimming at V came to 8 bases and at J to 3 bases, leaving 5 bases not matched to a gene. Per the germline V gene, CDR1 is MDHEN and CDR2 is SYDVKM. This CDR3 is CASFSQGANEKLFF. The DNA of the CDR3 is TGTGCCAGCTTTTCACAGGGGGCTAATGAAAAACTGTTTTTT.

The V gene is TRBV21-1, the J gene TRBJ2-5; no check of the table's D call, TRBD1, against the DNA was made. TRBV21-1 is assigned pseudogene status. CDR3 length: 17 amino acids. CDR3 region: CASSKLRDRGSGETQYF. CDR3 coding DNA: TGTGCCAGCAGCAAACTGAGGGACAGGGGGTCTGGGGAGACCCAGTACTTC.

DNA for the CDR3: TGTGCCAGCAGTCCCCTTGATCCGCCCTATAGCAATCAGCCCCAGCATTTT. This codes for CASSPLDPPYSNQPQHF. The chain uses TRBV27 and TRBJ1-5; unclear D gene. V was pared by 5 bases and J by 0 bases, with 17 bases between. This CDR3 has 17 residues. Germline assignment: CDR1 MNHEY and CDR2 SMNVEV (reference sequence).

V usage is TRBV30 and J usage is TRBJ2-1, with 12 bases matching TRBD2. The CDR3 runs to 15 residues. Unmatched junction bases numbered 6, after V lost 0 bases and J lost 9 bases. Germline V gene data show CDR1 as GTSNPN and CDR2 as SVGIG (reference sequence). This CDR3 reads CAWSVGLAGFGEQFF. CDR3 DNA sequence: TGTGCCTGGAGTGTAGGACTAGCGGGGTTTGGTGAGCAGTTCTTC.

This clone was found a few times. This rearrangement joins TRBV5-4 to TRBJ2-7; 16 nucleotides align to TRBD2. Unmatched junction bases numbered 1, after V lost 0 bases and J lost 4 bases. CDR3 length: 16 residues. The germline V gene encodes CDR1 SGHNT and CDR2 YYREEE (reference sequence). The CDR3 DNA reads as TGTGCCAGCAGCTTGGCGGGACTAGCGGGAGGGTACGAGCAGTACTTC. Translating gives CASSLAGLAGGYEQYF.

The rearrangement uses TRBV10-1 and TRBJ2-1; 7 positions agree with TRBD1. The V segment lost 5 bases and the J segment 10 bases; nucleotides outside the gene matches: 8. This CDR3 is built from 13 residues. Germline V gene data show CDR1 as WNHNN and CDR2 as SYGVQD (reference sequence). CDR3 bases: TGCGCCAGCAGTTACCGACAGGGCAGGGAGCAGTTCTTC. Translated, it gives CASSYRQGREQFF.

This clone was observed a single time. V is TRBV27 and J is TRBJ2-7; the D gene is possibly TRBD1 (6 bases). Trimming stripped 3 bases from V and 2 bases from J, with 14 bases between. The CDR3 has 15 residues. From germline, CDR1 is MNHEY and CDR2 SMNVEV (reference sequence). The CDR3 nucleotides read TGTGCCAGCAGTTTCTTCGCAGGGGCGACCTACGAGCAGTACTTC. Its translation is CASSFFAGATYEQYF.

The chain combines TRBV30 with TRBJ1-1; no firm D call. Germline CDR1 and CDR2: GTSNPN and SVGIG (reference sequence). This CDR3 has 12 residues. Trimming pared 0 bases from V and 3 bases from J, leaving 5 bases between. The CDR3 reads CAWSVIHTEAFF. In DNA, the CDR3 is TGTGCCTGGAGTGTTATTCACACTGAAGCTTTCTTT. Full variable domain (remainder filled in from reference TRBV30 and TRBJ1-1): SQTIHQWPATLVQPVGSPLSLECTVEGTSNPNLYWYRQAAGRGLQLLFYSVGIGQISSEVPQNLSASRPQDRQFILSSKKLLLSDSGFYLCAWSVIHTEAFFGQGTRLTVV.

The rearrangement uses TRBV5-6 and TRBJ1-1, with unresolved D. Trimming stripped 3 bases from V and 10 bases from J, with 25 bases between. This CDR3 has 16 residues. The germline CDR1 and CDR2 sequences are SGHDT and YYEEEE. The CDR3 DNA reads as TGTGCCAGCAGCTCGGGAGGGCAGCAGAAGCTCGGTGGAGCTTTCTTT. This gives the protein CASSSGGQQKLGGAFF.

This rearrangement joins TRBV6-5 to TRBJ1-2, with 10 nucleotides matching TRBD1. Germline CDR1 reads MNHEY; CDR2 reads SVGAGI. J lost 4 bases, V lost 4 bases, and 6 bases had no gene match. This CDR3 is built from 15 residues. The CDR3 DNA sequence: TGTGCCAGCAGTTTCCGACAGGGGGCCGGCTATGGCTACACCTTC. It yields the protein CASSFRQGAGYGYTF.

The chain couples TRBV5-1 to TRBJ2-1; tentative D call: TRBD2 (5 bases). Trimming removed 4 bases at V and 2 bases at J, with 13 bases between. The CDR3 is 15 amino acids. Germline V lookup: CDR1 SGHRS, CDR2 YFSETQ. As DNA, the CDR3 is TGCGCCAGCAGCCCGGACGTCGGGGCCTACAATGAGCAGTTCTTC. Protein: CASSPDVGAYNEQFF.

The chain links TRBV7-9 to TRBJ2-1; D perhaps matches TRBD2 (6 bases). The V gene lost 3 bases and the J gene lost 0 bases, with 15 bases spanning the gap. This CDR3 is built from 17 residues. Germline CDR1 SEHNR, CDR2 FQNEAQ (reference sequence). The CDR3 sequence: CASSLRTGLSSYNEQFF. For the CDR3, the DNA is TGTGCCAGCAGCTTGAGGACGGGACTCAGCTCCTACAATGAGCAGTTCTTC.

V is TRBV5-1 and J is TRBJ2-7; maybe TRBD1 (6 bases). Trimming took 4 bases from V and 3 from J, leaving 11 bases between them. From germline, CDR1 is SGHRS and CDR2 YFSETQ. The CDR3 length is 13 residues. The CDR3 DNA reads TGCGCCAGCAGCATCGGACAGAACTACGAGCAGTACTTC. It yields the protein CASSIGQNYEQYF.

This clone has more than one count but fewer than ten. The V gene is TRBV10-1, the J gene TRBJ2-5; TRBD2 might be the D (6 bases). Germline lookup yields CDR1 WNHNN and CDR2 SYGVQD (reference sequence). This CDR3 contains 15 residues. V was trimmed by 3 bases and J by 3 bases, leaving 14 bases between them. CDR3 in amino acids: CASSDPSGGEETQYF. CDR3 nucleotide sequence: TGCGCCAGCAGTGACCCGAGCGGAGGGGAAGAGACCCAGTACTTC.

Notes on this clone: One end of the junction is discordant with germline, which a read error may explain. The chain combines TRBV7-3 with TRBJ2-6; a possible D gene is TRBD2 (7 bases). The CDR3 contains 18 residues. Per the germline V gene, CDR1 is SGHTA and CDR2 is FQGTGA. The CDR3: CSSSLRGGENSGANVLTF. DNA of the CDR3: TGTTCCAGCAGCTTAAGGGGGGGGGAGAACTCTGGGGCCAACGTCCTGACTTTC.

The rearrangement joins TRBV9 to TRBJ2-5, with D tentatively TRBD1 (5 bases). Germline CDR1 and CDR2: SGDLS and YYNGEE. V shed 1 base and J shed 5 bases, with 12 bases lying between them. This CDR3 is built from 14 residues. The CDR3 loop is CASSVLPQGETQYF. In nucleotides, the CDR3 is TGTGCCAGCAGCGTACTCCCTCAGGGTGAGACCCAGTACTTC.

As DNA, the CDR3 is TGTGCCAGCAGCTTTCGAACTAGCGGGGTTAATACCTACGAGCAGTACTTC. Translated: CASSFRTSGVNTYEQYF. The chain recombines TRBV11-3 with TRBJ2-7; 10 bases align to TRBD2. V lost 3 bases to trimming and J lost 2 bases; unmatched junction nucleotides: 10. The CDR3 has 17 residues. CDR1 SGHNT and CDR2 YENEEA come from the germline V gene.

The chain uses TRBV18 and TRBJ2-5, with D perhaps matching TRBD2 (5 bases). The J call may be mistaken, given a closer DNA end match to TRBJ2-7. This CDR3 has 14 amino acids. Per the germline V gene, CDR1 is KGHSH and CDR2 is LQKENI. The CDR3 nucleotides are TGTGCCAGCTCACCTACGGGGTCGGCCTACGAGCAGTACTTC. Translating it yields CASSPTGSAYEQYF.

V and J are TRBV21-1 and TRBJ2-7; the table calls TRBD2, which could not be checked here. TRBV21-1 is listed as a pseudogene. The CDR3 totals 18 residues. This CDR3 reads CASSKKGGVLAGNYEQYF. The CDR3, as DNA: TGTGCCAGCAGCAAAAAGGGGGGGGTCCTCGCGGGAAACTACGAGCAGTACTTC.

The rearrangement uses TRBV27 and TRBJ2-5, with D unresolved. The germline gives CDR1 MNHEY, CDR2 SMNVEV (reference sequence). The V and J ends lost 2 bases and 4 bases respectively, with 5 bases between them. This CDR3 comprises 12 residues. CDR3 DNA: TGTGCCAGCAGTTTAAACGGAGAGACCCAGTACTTC. Protein sequence: CASSLNGETQYF.

The table lists this clone with a count of one. This chain connects TRBV19 to TRBJ1-4; D possibly corresponds to TRBD1 (6 bases). The CDR3 is 12 amino acids. In germline, CDR1 is LNHDA, CDR2 SQIVND (reference sequence). Trimming pared 10 bases from V and 6 bases from J, leaving 12 bases between. In DNA, the CDR3 is TGTGCCACGGGGGGCAGGGATGAAAAACTGTTTTTT. This sequence encodes CATGGRDEKLFF.

This chain uses TRBV6-5 with TRBJ1-1; no reliable D call. Trimming removed 0 bases from V and 4 bases from J, with 12 bases in between. CDR1 and CDR2 from the germline V gene are MNHEY and SVGAGI. CDR3 size: 15 residues. The CDR3 nucleotides read TGTGCCAGCAGTTACTCGAGGCAGGCGGGCACTGAAGCTTTCTTT. Translated: CASSYSRQAGTEAFF.

The gene calls are TRBV29-1 and TRBJ1-2; 7 bases map to TRBD1. The germline V gene has CDR1 SQVTM and CDR2 ANQGSEA. The J segment lost 5 bases and the V segment lost 6 bases, leaving 15 bases of the junction unmatched. The CDR3 has 15 amino acids. The CDR3 nucleotides are TGCAGCGTCTGGGACAGAAACAATATGGAATATGGCTACACCTTC. Translation: CSVWDRNNMEYGYTF.